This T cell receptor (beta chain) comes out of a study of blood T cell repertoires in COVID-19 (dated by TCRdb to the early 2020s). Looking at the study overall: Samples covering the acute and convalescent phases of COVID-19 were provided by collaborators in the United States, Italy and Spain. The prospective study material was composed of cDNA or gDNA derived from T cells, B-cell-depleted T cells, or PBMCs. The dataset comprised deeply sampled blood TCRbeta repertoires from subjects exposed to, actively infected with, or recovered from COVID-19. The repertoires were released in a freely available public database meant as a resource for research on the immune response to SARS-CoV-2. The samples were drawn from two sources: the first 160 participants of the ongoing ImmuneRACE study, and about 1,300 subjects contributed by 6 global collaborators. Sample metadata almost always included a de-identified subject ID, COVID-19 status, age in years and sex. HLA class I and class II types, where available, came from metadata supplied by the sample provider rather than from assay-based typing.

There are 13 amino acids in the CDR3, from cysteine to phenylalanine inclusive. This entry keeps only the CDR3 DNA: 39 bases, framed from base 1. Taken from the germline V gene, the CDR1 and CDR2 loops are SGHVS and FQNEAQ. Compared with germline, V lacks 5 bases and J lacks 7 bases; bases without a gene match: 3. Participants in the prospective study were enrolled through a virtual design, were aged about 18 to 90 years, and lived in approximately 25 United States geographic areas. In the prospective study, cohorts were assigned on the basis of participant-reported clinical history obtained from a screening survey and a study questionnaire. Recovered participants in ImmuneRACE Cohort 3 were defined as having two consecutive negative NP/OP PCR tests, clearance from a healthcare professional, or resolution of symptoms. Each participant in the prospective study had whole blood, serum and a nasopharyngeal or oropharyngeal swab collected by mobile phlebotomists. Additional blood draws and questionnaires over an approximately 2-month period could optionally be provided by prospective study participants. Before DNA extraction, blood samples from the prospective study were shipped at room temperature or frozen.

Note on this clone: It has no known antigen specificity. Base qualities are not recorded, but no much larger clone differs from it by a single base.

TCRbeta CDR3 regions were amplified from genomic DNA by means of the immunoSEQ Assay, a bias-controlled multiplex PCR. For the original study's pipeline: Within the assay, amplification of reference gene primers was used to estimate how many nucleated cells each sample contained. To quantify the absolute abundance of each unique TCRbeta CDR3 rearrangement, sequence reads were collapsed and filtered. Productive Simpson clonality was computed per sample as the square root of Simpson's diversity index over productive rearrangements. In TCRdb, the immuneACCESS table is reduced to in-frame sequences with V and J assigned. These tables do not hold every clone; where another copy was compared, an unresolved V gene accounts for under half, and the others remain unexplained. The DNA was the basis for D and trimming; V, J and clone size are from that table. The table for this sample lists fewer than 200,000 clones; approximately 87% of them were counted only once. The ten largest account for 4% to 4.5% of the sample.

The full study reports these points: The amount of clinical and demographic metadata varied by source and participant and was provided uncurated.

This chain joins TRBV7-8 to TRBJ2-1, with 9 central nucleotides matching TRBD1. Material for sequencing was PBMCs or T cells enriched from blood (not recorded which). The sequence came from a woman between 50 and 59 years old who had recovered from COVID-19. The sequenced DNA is TGTGCCAGCAGCCACGGGACAGGGAATGAGCAGTTCTTC. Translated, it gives CASSHGTGNEQFF.